The clone carrying this T cell receptor (beta chain) was seen more than once but under ten times. Its antigen is undetermined. These data come from a study of beta chain features in type 1 diabetes. Whole-study context: Similarity in age, gender and cell yields was seen between patients and healthy donors. The study's findings and limits: Among all four CD4+ subsets, Type 1 diabetes patients had TCRB CDR3s that were moderately but significantly shorter. Fewer insertions but more deletions were seen at VDJ junctions in type 1 diabetes patients.

Every donor had blood drawn once into heparin, about 116 mL on average. Reverse transcribing all isolated RNA meant expressed TCRB transcripts were sequenced. Clones were sequenced by immunoSEQ multiplex PCR, and TCRdb holds only the in-frame ones, with some missing. The sample includes some 660,000 clones, over 13% of them seen just once. This CDR3 region has 14 residues. Trimming cost V 5 bases and J 8 bases; bases outside gene matches: 6. Germline CDR1 reads MNHEY; CDR2 reads SVGAGI. The sample comprised naive CD4+ T cells from blood. This sequence was found in a young man with type 1 diabetes. J is TRBJ1-4 and V is TRBV6-5; 9 bases map to TRBD1. The CDR3 bases are TGTGCCAGCAGTCCGGACAGGGGTGGCGAAAAACTGTTTTTT. Residues: CASSPDRGGEKLFF.